The 10 T cell receptor beta chains reported below all come from one sample, sequenced in a study of early T cells in non-severe SARS-CoV-2 infection. One entry per CDR3 protein results from TCRdb running MiXCR on the 5' RACE reads. This sample has 22,000 or so distinct CDR3 sequences, with approximately 4.5% found just once. The material sequenced was whole blood. These receptor sequences come from an adult who was a healthcare worker with PCR-confirmed SARS-CoV-2 infection or an uninfected control (not recorded which).

This clonotype was counted at least ten times. The genes are TRBV29-1 and TRBJ2-7, with 9 bases that match TRBD2. The CDR3 consists of 14 residues. Trimming at V came to 0 bases and at J to 3 bases, leaving 3 bases not matched to a gene. CDR1 and CDR2 from the germline V gene are SQVTM and ANQGSEA. CDR3 coding DNA: TGCAGCGTTGAAGACCCGACTAGCGGCTACGAGCAGTACTTC. The encoded protein is CSVEDPTSGYEQYF.

At least ten counts were recorded for this clonotype. The chain employs TRBV6-2 or TRBV6-3 and TRBJ1-5; TRBD1 aligns across 7 bases. Germline lookup yields CDR1 MNHEY and CDR2 SVGEGT. This CDR3 has 12 residues. CDR3 DNA sequence: TGTGCAACCGGGACAGCCCATCAGCCCCAGCATTTT. Protein product: CATGTAHQPQHF.

This clonotype appeared many times. This chain connects TRBV20-1 to TRBJ2-5; 11 bases agree with TRBD2. The CDR3 has 14 amino acids. V shed 4 bases, J shed 5 bases, and the junction held 6 bases outside the gene matches. Germline V CDR1 and CDR2: DFQATT, SNEGSKA (reference sequence). CDR3 protein: CSAILAGGLETQYF. Here the CDR3 DNA reads TGCAGTGCTATCCTAGCGGGAGGCCTGGAGACCCAGTACTTC.

About this clonotype: With a much larger clone just one base away, this may be a read error. The chain has TRBV9 and TRBJ1-3; 8 positions match TRBD1. Germline V gene data show CDR1 as SGDLS and CDR2 as YYNGEE. There are 14 residues in the CDR3. The CDR3 here is CANSLTGAGNTIYF. CDR3 coding DNA: TGTGCCAACAGCCTGACAGGGGCTGGAAACACCATATATTTT.

This chain uses TRBV5-8 with TRBJ2-7; D remains ambiguous. V dropped 7 bases and J dropped 7 bases, with 12 bases sitting between them. Per the germline V gene, CDR1 is SGHTS and CDR2 is YDEGEE. The CDR3 extends over 11 amino acids. The CDR3 is CASSNYVEQYF. In nucleotides, the CDR3 is TGTGCCAGCTCCAACTACGTTGAGCAGTACTTC.

This sequence joins TRBV5-1 and TRBJ1-1; D gene unclear. The CDR3 consists of 14 residues. Trimming cost V 0 bases and J 8 bases, with 14 bases left between them. Germline CDR1 reads SGHRS; CDR2 reads YFSETQ. CDR3 sequence: CASSLDGLGKEAFF. The CDR3 nucleotides read TGCGCCAGCAGCTTGGATGGGTTAGGGAAAGAAGCTTTCTTT.

This clonotype was seen at least ten times. The genes are TRBV25-1 and TRBJ2-1; 9 bases match TRBD2. V was clipped by 6 bases and J by 6 bases; unmatched bases: 9. This CDR3 region has 15 residues. Germline V gene sequence: CDR1 MGHDK, CDR2 SYGVNS. Written as DNA, the CDR3 is TGTGCCAGCAGCCTCGGGACTAGCATTCTCAATGAGCAGTTCTTC. Translating gives CASSLGTSILNEQFF.

This clonotype was picked up many times. V usage is TRBV20-1 and J usage is TRBJ2-5; D is unclear. V lost 1 base and J 3 bases, leaving 9 bases between the germline ends. This CDR3 is built from 13 residues. The germline CDR1 and CDR2 sequences are DFQATT and SNEGSKA (reference sequence). The CDR3 spells CSARVTYEETQYF. CDR3 bases: TGCAGTGCTAGAGTTACGTATGAAGAGACCCAGTACTTC.

This clonotype appeared many times. The rearrangement uses TRBV6-2 or TRBV6-3 and TRBJ2-7, with D possibly TRBD2 on 6 matching bases. The CDR3 totals 14 residues. V gave up 6 bases and J gave up 2 bases, with 14 bases separating them. Germline CDR1 is MNHEY and CDR2 is SVGEGT. The DNA of the CDR3 is TGTGCCAGCAGACCGGGACTCGAGACCTACGAGCAGTACTTC. This encodes CASRPGLETYEQYF.

This clonotype was observed many times. The chain links TRBV6-1 to TRBJ1-5, with D unresolved. CDR3 size: 14 residues. Looked up from germline, CDR1 is MNHNS and CDR2 is SASEGT. With 10 bases removed from V and 5 bases from J, the gap between germline ends came to 18 bases. The CDR3 here is CATRRAQKHQPQHF. In nucleotides, the CDR3 is TGTGCCACCCGACGGGCACAAAAGCATCAGCCCCAGCATTTT.